A selection of T cell receptor beta chains follows, all from one sample in a study of Ad26.COV2.S vaccination and SARS-CoV-2 variants. The protocol was immunoSEQ multiplex PCR, while the TCRdb copy is restricted to in-frame clones and leaves out a portion. The repertoire consists of approximately 97,000 clones, with roughly 80% occurring once and the leading ten covering roughly 17%. Sequenced material: peripheral blood, taken after recovery from COVID-19. These receptors were taken from a human donor who had recovered from COVID-19. The CDR3 runs from the conserved cysteine through the conserved F or W. The D gene is left open where the match is weak. Where a row states a size, it is once, few, many or the class of an expanded clone; other rows omit it.

d_call	j_call	clone_size	v_call	cdr3_aa	cdr3_nt
TRBD1	TRBJ1-4	-	TRBV28	CASSLADREEKLFF	TGTGCCAGCAGTTTAGCGGACAGGGAGGAAAAACTGTTTTTT
-	TRBJ1-3	-	TRBV3-1/TRBV3-2	CASSPQGSHRNTIYF	TGTGCCAGCAGCCCACAGGGATCCCATCGAAACACCATATATTTT
-	TRBJ2-6	-	TRBV10-2	CASSGLSLLTKRANVLTF	TGCGCCAGCAGTGGACTGTCACTTCTAACAAAGCGGGCCAACGTCCTGACTTTC
TRBD1	TRBJ2-7	-	TRBV5-5	CASSYRQGAVEQYF	TGTGCCAGCAGCTATAGACAGGGGGCGGTCGAGCAGTACTTC
-	TRBJ2-3	few	TRBV4-1	CASSYRTTSTDTQYF	TGCGCCAGCAGCTATCGGACTACCAGCACAGATACGCAGTATTTT
TRBD2	TRBJ2-5	-	TRBV12-5	CASGLVGGGAGETQYF	TGTGCTAGTGGTTTGGTCGGCGGGGGGGCCGGAGAGACCCAGTACTTC
TRBD1	TRBJ2-5	-	TRBV2	CASMVLARTGETQYF	TGTGCCAGCATGGTGTTAGCGAGGACAGGCGAGACCCAGTACTTC
TRBD1	TRBJ2-7	-	TRBV6-5	CASTETGALYEQYF	TGTGCCAGCACCGAGACAGGGGCTCTCTACGAGCAGTACTTC
-	TRBJ2-5	-	TRBV5-4	CASSGSVRAGETQYF	TGTGCCAGCAGCGGGTCGGTTCGTGCTGGGGAGACCCAGTACTTC
-	TRBJ2-1	-	TRBV4-1	CASSQDSALLTSNEQFF	TGCGCCAGCAGCCAAGATTCGGCCTTATTAACGTCTAATGAGCAGTTCTTC
TRBD2	TRBJ2-3	-	TRBV3-1/TRBV3-2	CASSQTSGELDTQYF	TGTGCCAGCAGCCAGACTAGCGGGGAGCTAGATACGCAGTATTTT
-	TRBJ1-6	-	TRBV6-5	CASSFEQDYNSPLHF	TGTGCCAGCAGTTTCGAACAGGACTATAATTCACCCCTCCACTTT
TRBD1	TRBJ1-3	once	TRBV25-1	CASRGGPSGNTIYF	TGTGCCAGCAGAGGGGGCCCCTCTGGAAACACCATATATTTT
-	TRBJ2-5	once	TRBV3-1/TRBV3-2	CASRTAATQYF	TGTGCCAGCCGAACGGCGGCGACCCAGTACTTC
-	TRBJ1-1	-	TRBV3-1/TRBV3-2	CASSQPPRLDTRTEAFF	TGTGCCAGCAGCCAACCTCCCCGCCTTGATACTAGGACTGAAGCTTTCTTT
TRBD2	TRBJ2-3	-	TRBV6-2/TRBV6-3	CASNPRGGSADTQYF	TGTGCCAGCAACCCCCGCGGGGGGAGTGCAGATACGCAGTATTTT
-	TRBJ1-4	-	TRBV28	CASLTRGATLGYNEKLFF	TGTGCCAGCCTGACAAGGGGGGCAACCCTGGGGTATAATGAAAAACTGTTTTTT
TRBD1	TRBJ1-5	-	TRBV30	CAWRADREQPQHF	TGTGCCTGGAGGGCGGACAGGGAACAGCCCCAGCATTTT
-	TRBJ2-7	-	TRBV5-1	CASSKVGGDYEQYF	TGCGCCAGCAGCAAGGTAGGGGGGGACTACGAGCAGTACTTC
-	TRBJ2-5	-	TRBV2	CASSGDLGETQYF	TGTGCCAGCAGTGGGGACTTGGGAGAGACCCAGTACTTC
TRBD1	TRBJ2-1	-	TRBV5-1	CASSSGQGGSYNEQFF	TGCGCCAGCAGCTCCGGACAGGGGGGATCCTACAATGAGCAGTTCTTC
-	TRBJ2-1	once	TRBV27	CASSLSPGTGQFF	TGTGCCAGCAGTTTATCGCCGGGGACGGGGCAGTTCTTC
TRBD2	TRBJ2-1	-	TRBV7-2	CASSLGGGGYNEQFF	TGTGCCAGCAGCTTAGGGGGCGGGGGCTACAATGAGCAGTTCTTC
-	TRBJ2-6	-	TRBV30	CAWDGGPAANVLTF	TGTGCCTGGGACGGGGGGCCTGCGGCCAACGTCCTGACTTTC
-	TRBJ1-2	-	TRBV6-5	CASSYSGGINGYTF	TGTGCCAGCAGTTACTCAGGGGGAATCAATGGCTACACCTTC
-	TRBJ2-2	few	TRBV6-4	CASSDGATGELFF	TGTGCCAGCAGTGATGGGGCCACCGGGGAGCTGTTTTTT
-	TRBJ1-2	-	TRBV29-1	CSVEGPGGYGYTF	TGCAGCGTTGAAGGTCCGGGGGGCTATGGCTACACCTTC
-	TRBJ1-1	-	TRBV5-1	CASSLSGRGSEAFF	TGCGCCAGCAGCTTGTCCGGGAGGGGCTCTGAAGCTTTCTTT
TRBD1	TRBJ2-1	-	TRBV6-1	CASSEDRFNEQFF	TGTGCCAGCAGTGAGGACAGGTTCAATGAGCAGTTCTTC
-	TRBJ2-2	-	TRBV7-6	CASSLSLGNTGELFF	TGTGCCAGCAGCTTAAGTTTGGGGAACACCGGGGAGCTGTTTTTT
-	TRBJ2-7	-	TRBV28	CASMIPGKGEQYF	TGTGCCAGCATGATCCCCGGGAAGGGCGAGCAGTACTTC
TRBD1	TRBJ2-3	-	TRBV5-4	CASSLGHRGEVDTQYF	TGTGCCAGCAGCTTGGGTCACAGGGGGGAGGTAGATACGCAGTATTTT
-	TRBJ1-4	once	TRBV18	CASSPSGNEKLFF	TGTGCCAGCTCACCGAGTGGGAACGAAAAACTGTTTTTT
TRBD1	TRBJ2-7	medium-sized	TRBV10-2	CASSQSLRAGGEQYF	TGCGCCAGCAGTCAGAGTCTGAGGGCAGGGGGAGAGCAGTACTTC
-	TRBJ1-3	few	TRBV4-1	CASSQGLRERGNTIYF	TGCGCCAGCAGCCAAGGTCTGCGCGAGCGAGGAAACACCATATATTTT
-	TRBJ1-4	once	TRBV3-1/TRBV3-2	CASSPKREGNEKLFF	TGTGCCAGCAGCCCGAAGCGGGAGGGTAATGAAAAACTGTTTTTT
-	TRBJ2-1	-	TRBV3-1/TRBV3-2	CASSQSGKGWTDEQFF	TGTGCCAGCAGCCAAAGTGGGAAGGGTTGGACCGATGAGCAGTTCTTC